Detailed here is one T cell receptor beta chain. The antigen is undetermined. The data derive from a study of T cell responses to AZD1222 COVID-19 vaccine. Study-level background: Second-dose timings of about 4 or about 12 weeks were pooled. The study, taken as a whole, reports: Among spike-specific TCRs, nearly half reportedly target unmutated variant regions. The donor cohort was predominantly white British with a female majority, and clonal diversity may have been underestimated. Among AZD1222 vaccinees, only five to seven were seropositive at baseline.

Assay: immunoSEQ multiplex PCR; the TCRdb copy retains only in-frame clones and omits some. This sample has fewer than 150,000 clones, with more than 85% found just once. CDR1 is SGDLS, CDR2 YYNGEE, per germline. The CDR3 is made up of 15 amino acids. The V and J ends lost 3 bases and 2 bases, in that order; junction bases with no gene match: 3. The sample was peripheral blood, taken on day 0 of AZD1222 vaccination. The V and J genes are TRBV9 and TRBJ2-5; 11 positions agree with TRBD1. The clonotype originates from an adult in good health. The CDR3 sequence is CASSAGQGAQETQYF. The CDR3 DNA follows: TGTGCCAGCAGCGCTGGACAGGGGGCTCAAGAGACCCAGTACTTC.